This TCR beta chain emerged from a study of liver allograft versus peripheral blood T cells. In the study overall: Recipients' peripheral blood T cell receptor repertoires were compared with those in transplanted livers.

The CDR3 has 11 residues. Per the germline V gene, CDR1 is SGHNT and CDR2 is YYREEE (reference sequence). The V end was cut by 2 bases, the J end by 5 bases, with 2 bases between. TCRdb reprocessed the reads via MiXCR and lists one record per CDR3 protein. The data contain under 3,000 distinct CDR3 sequences, approximately 16% of them singletons. This clonotype came up a few times. Its antigen is still unknown. Study results and caveats: Repertoires found inside liver allografts reportedly differed from T cell receptor repertoires in peripheral blood.

This clonotype originated in a human patient who had a liver transplant. These T cells may partly come from the graft donor. The chain is built from TRBV5-4 and TRBJ2-1; D remains ambiguous. DNA of the CDR3: TGTGCCAGCAGCTTTAACAATGAGCAGTTCTTC. Amino acid sequence: CASSFNNEQFF.